The clone carrying this TCR beta chain was picked up many times. RNA transcripts served as the template for amplifying TCR beta CDR3 regions. The study used the HTBI primer set for a first-round RT-PCR of the TCR CDR3. TCRdb recomputed calls from the multiplex PCR reads with MiXCR, one row per CDR3 protein. The sample consists of 300,000 to 450,000 distinct CDR3 sequences, under 20% of them appearing once. Ophthalmopathy cases scored 3 or more on the Clinical Activity Score and 4 or more on NOSPECS grade, with duration below 3 months. The sample is drawn from a study of T cells in Graves' hyperthyroidism and ophthalmopathy. The receptor was isolated from a man between 18 and 29 years old with Graves' ophthalmopathy. The sample consisted of blood.

Here the CDR3 DNA reads TGCGCCAGCAGCTTGGCCCCCACGGGGGACGGCTACACCTTC. It codes for CASSLAPTGDGYTF. The rearrangement links TRBV5-1 to TRBJ1-2; D perhaps matches TRBD1 (5 bases). The CDR3 contains 14 residues. Looked up from germline, CDR1 is SGHRS and CDR2 is YFSETQ. Trimming shortened V by 0 bases and J by 8 bases, and 14 bases separated the two germline ends.